A selection of T cell receptor beta chains follows, all from one sample in a study of follicular helper T cells after annual influenza vaccination. Clones were sequenced by immunoSEQ multiplex PCR, and TCRdb holds only the in-frame ones, with some missing. The repertoire holds about 15,000 clones, with about 73% as singletons. The starting material was CXCR5- memory CD4+ T cells sorted from blood, obtained on the day of influenza vaccination. Source of these receptors: an adult who received the influenza vaccine. The CDR3 runs from the conserved cysteine through the conserved F or W. Not every row has a clone size; where given, it reads once, few, many or a size class.

v_call	clone_size	j_call	cdr3_aa
TRBV10-3	NA	TRBJ2-5	CAVRGGKETQYF
TRBV9	NA	TRBJ2-2	CASSKAGGAVSGELFF
TRBV5-4	NA	TRBJ2-3	CASSLERVTDTQYF
TRBV6-5	NA	TRBJ2-7	CASSYSSGRYEQYF
TRBV6-5	NA	TRBJ2-1	CASHLRGYNEQFF
TRBV10-3	NA	TRBJ2-1	CAISESGNTDNEQFF
TRBV7-9	NA	TRBJ1-2	CASSRTGRGYGYTF
TRBV7-9	NA	TRBJ2-1	CASSRGGGEQFF
TRBV5-4	NA	TRBJ2-5	CASSFVAETQYF
TRBV7-2	NA	TRBJ1-5	CASSLGQSNQPQHF
TRBV5-6	few	TRBJ2-7	CASSSPTGQGHEQYF
TRBV7-2	NA	TRBJ1-1	CASSSRQTGGETEAFF
TRBV27	NA	TRBJ2-5	CASSSGQGHTETQYF
TRBV5-1	NA	TRBJ2-7	CASSLAVGVGTYEQYF
TRBV10-3	NA	TRBJ1-2	CAIRGERDRGSGYTF
TRBV27	few	TRBJ2-7	CATLGWVYEQYF
TRBV4-1	few	TRBJ2-7	CASSQGSGGGTYEQYF
TRBV7-3	NA	TRBJ2-7	CASSLSGASYEQYF
TRBV4-1	few	TRBJ2-1	CASSQRLVNEQFF
TRBV5-1	NA	TRBJ1-5	CASGGVGQGGQPQHF
TRBV9	NA	TRBJ2-3	CASSVEWGAGGTDTQYF
TRBV6-6	NA	TRBJ2-6	CATAAGPFSGANVLTF
TRBV19	NA	TRBJ2-2	CASSPPDRFTNTGELFF
TRBV19	NA	TRBJ1-4	CASSITATNEKLFF
TRBV2	few	TRBJ1-2	CASRADRAGYTF
TRBV14	NA	TRBJ1-6	CASSPWASENSPLHF
TRBV4-1	NA	TRBJ2-3	CASSRAGPVYTQYF
TRBV7-9	NA	TRBJ2-2	CASSLPTNTGELFF
TRBV5-8	NA	TRBJ2-1	CASTGQGHRNEQFF
TRBV9	NA	TRBJ2-6	CASSPRGSGANVLTF
TRBV7-2	NA	TRBJ1-2	CASSLSEMALYTF
TRBV4-3	NA	TRBJ2-7	CASSQGVEQGFYEQYF
TRBV7-9	few	TRBJ1-1	CASSRQENTEAFF
TRBV2	NA	TRBJ2-6	CASSGETAGANVLTF
TRBV12-2	NA	TRBJ2-3	CASRLTSGTFSVYLYTDTQYF
TRBV5-1	NA	TRBJ1-3	CASSSQGASGNTIYF
TRBV6-7	NA	TRBJ1-6	CASSTPGRYSYNSPLHF
TRBV7-9	NA	TRBJ1-1	CASSSAWDTEAFF
TRBV6-1	NA	TRBJ2-3	CASMTLAGGKDTQYF
TRBV5-1	NA	TRBJ1-6	CASSPYLRQDSPLHF